Below are 27 T cell receptor beta chains sequenced from a single sample in a study of T cells in Graves' hyperthyroidism and ophthalmopathy. Amplification of TCR beta CDR3 regions was performed using RNA transcripts as template. First-round RT-PCR with HTBI primers amplified the TCR CDR3 region. TCRdb re-derived calls from the multiplex PCR reads in MiXCR, one entry per CDR3 protein. Here the sample spans hundreds of thousands of distinct CDR3 sequences, under 20% being singletons. Specimen: blood. The source of these receptors is a woman younger than 35 with Graves' hyperthyroidism.

The table lists this clonotype with many counts. The CDR3 bases are TGTGCCAGCAGGGGGACAGGTGAGCGGCCCCAGCATTTT. Its protein product is CASRGTGERPQHF. The chain couples TRBV12-3 or TRBV12-4 to TRBJ1-5, with 8 nucleotides matching TRBD1. The CDR3 has 13 amino acids. The V segment lost 6 bases and the J segment 9 bases; nucleotides outside the gene matches: 7.

The V and J genes are TRBV28 and TRBJ1-2, with unresolved D. The CDR3 runs to 13 residues. V was pared by 8 bases and J by 8 bases, with 18 bases between. Germline CDR1 reads MDHEN; CDR2 reads SYDVKM. DNA of the CDR3: TGTGCCAGCCAAAATTCTATAAGCGGGGGCTACACCTTC. Translating gives CASQNSISGGYTF.

The sample holds many counts of this clonotype. J is TRBJ1-3 and V is TRBV6-5; D ambiguous. The V end was cut by 2 bases, the J end by 0 bases, with 8 bases between. The CDR3 sequence is 15 residues long. Per the germline V gene, CDR1 is MNHEY and CDR2 is SVGAGI. The CDR3 DNA reads TGTGCCAGCAGTTACGTCCGGGGCTCTGGAAACACCATATATTTT. This gives the protein CASSYVRGSGNTIYF.

This clonotype was counted between two and nine times. The chain links TRBV11-2 to TRBJ1-5, with TRBD1 matching over 8 bases. The germline CDR1 and CDR2 sequences are SGHAT and FQNNGV. The CDR3 totals 14 residues. Trimming took 5 bases from V and 7 from J; bases not matched to a gene: 7. The CDR3 is CASSRDRLGQPQHF. The CDR3 DNA is TGTGCCAGCAGCCGGGACAGGCTGGGACAGCCCCAGCATTTT.

This clonotype was observed at least ten times. V gene TRBV29-1 combines with J gene TRBJ1-5; 9 nucleotides align to TRBD1. CDR1 and CDR2 (germline): SQVTM, ANQGSEA. V dropped 4 bases and J dropped 4; count of bases not matched to a gene: 8. The CDR3 runs to 15 residues. This CDR3 is CSVVVIGQGNQPQHF. CDR3 bases: TGCAGCGTTGTAGTGATCGGACAGGGGAATCAGCCCCAGCATTTT. The whole variable domain, filled in from reference TRBV29-1 and TRBJ1-5, reads SAVISQKPSRDICQRGTSLTIQCQVDSQVTMMFWYRQQPGQSLTLIATANQGSEATYESGFVIDKFPISRPNLTFSTLTVSNMSPEDSSIYLCSVVVIGQGNQPQHFGDGTRLSIL.

This clonotype was recorded at least ten times. The V call is TRBV30, the J call TRBJ1-1; D remains unclear. The CDR3 sequence is 10 residues long. V was shortened by 6 bases and J by 6 bases, with 8 bases between the two germline ends. CDR1 is GTSNPN, CDR2 SVGIG, per germline (reference sequence). CDR3 DNA sequence: TGTGCCTGCGGCGAGGCTGAAGCTTTCTTT. As protein: CACGEAEAFF. Variable domain in full (rest from reference TRBV30 and TRBJ1-1): SQTIHQWPATLVQPVGSPLSLECTVEGTSNPNLYWYRQAAGRGLQLLFYSVGIGQISSEVPQNLSASRPQDRQFILSSKKLLLSDSGFYLCACGEAEAFFGQGTRLTVV.

V usage is TRBV27 and J usage is TRBJ2-7; the match to TRBD1 covers 8 bases. V dropped 4 bases and J dropped 2; count of bases not matched to a gene: 10. There are 16 residues in the CDR3. Germline CDR1 reads MNHEY; CDR2 reads SMNVEV (reference sequence). The CDR3 DNA reads as TGTGCCAGCAGTTACCTATTCGGACAGGGAGCCTACGAGCAGTACTTC. The encoded protein is CASSYLFGQGAYEQYF.

The V call is TRBV6-1, the J call TRBJ2-5; 11 nucleotides agree with TRBD2. The CDR3 length is 17 residues. Looked up from germline, CDR1 is MNHNS and CDR2 is SASEGT. The V and J ends lost 5 bases and 5 bases, in that order; junction bases with no gene match: 13. The CDR3 region has the DNA TGTGCCAGCAGTCGTCCGACCATAGCGGGGGGGCAGGAGACCCAGTACTTC. Protein sequence: CASSRPTIAGGQETQYF.

This clonotype has ten or more counts. J is TRBJ2-5 and V is TRBV20-1, with 9 nucleotides matching TRBD2. The length of the CDR3 is 11 residues. V shed 5 bases, J shed 10 bases, and the junction held 5 bases outside the gene matches. From germline, CDR1 is DFQATT and CDR2 SNEGSKA (reference sequence). CDR3 residues: CSAPLREGQYF. The CDR3 bases are TGCAGTGCTCCCCTGCGGGAGGGCCAGTACTTC.

This clonotype has ten or more counts. CDR3 region: CAAQGTRRAEAFF. The DNA of the CDR3 is TGTGCCGCACAGGGTACAAGGAGGGCTGAAGCTTTCTTT. The chain carries TRBV10-3 and TRBJ1-1; weak D call: TRBD1 (6 bases). The length of the CDR3 is 13 residues. V was cut by 11 bases and J by 6 bases, with 19 bases left in between. Germline loops: CDR1 ENHRY, CDR2 SYGVKD.

This clonotype was observed at least ten times. The V gene is TRBV27, the J gene TRBJ2-5; 10 bases fit TRBD2. J was trimmed by 2 bases and V by 5 bases; bases with no gene match: 8. The CDR3 is 16 amino acids. Germline CDR1 and CDR2: MNHEY and SMNVEV (reference sequence). The CDR3 sequence: CASSSLAGDQQETQYF. CDR3 sequence (DNA): TGTGCCAGCAGTAGTCTAGCGGGGGACCAACAAGAGACCCAGTACTTC.

Many counts were recorded for this clonotype. V is TRBV6-1 and J is TRBJ2-2; either TRBD1 or TRBD2 may fit D (6 bases each). V lost 10 bases to trimming and J lost 4 bases, with 16 bases between them. Per germline, CDR1 MNHNS and CDR2 SASEGT. The length of the CDR3 is 14 residues. The CDR3, as DNA: TGTGCCACCAGGAAGGGGGGCGGCACCGGGGAGCTGTTTTTT. Its translation is CATRKGGGTGELFF.

This clonotype showed up many times. J is TRBJ1-5 and V is TRBV7-2, with D possibly matching TRBD1 (6 bases). Germline CDR1 SGHTA, CDR2 FQGNSA. The length of the CDR3 is 13 residues. Trimming pared 5 bases from V and 6 bases from J, leaving 11 bases between. The CDR3 protein is CASSPQGSQPQHF. The CDR3 nucleotides are TGTGCCAGCAGCCCACAGGGTTCTCAGCCCCAGCATTTT. Based on the CDR3 plus reference TRBV7-2 and TRBJ1-5, the full variable domain is GAGVSQSPSNKVTEKGKDVELRCDPISGHTALYWYRQSLGQGLEFLIYFQGNSAPDKSGLPSDRFSAERTGGSVSTLTIQRTQQEDSAVYLCASSPQGSQPQHFGDGTRLSIL.

This clonotype has just one count. The J gene is TRBJ2-4, the V gene TRBV6-2 or TRBV6-3; the D is unclear. The J call may not be correct, given that the DNA end is closer to TRBJ2-5. The germline CDR1 and CDR2 sequences are MNHEY and SVGEGT. This CDR3 contains 14 residues. The CDR3 protein is CASSFSLLVKTQYF. DNA for the CDR3: TGTGCCAGCAGTTTTTCCCTACTGGTGAAGACCCAGTACTTC.

This clonotype has at least ten counts. The chain uses TRBV6-5 and TRBJ2-7; 11 positions match TRBD1. J was trimmed by 6 bases and V by 2 bases; bases with no gene match: 3. Germline V gene data show CDR1 as MNHEY and CDR2 as SVGAGI. This CDR3 contains 14 residues. The CDR3, as DNA: TGTGCCAGCAGTTACGGGACAGGGGGAACCGAGCAGTACTTC. Translation gives CASSYGTGGTEQYF.

This clonotype was counted at least ten times. The chain recombines TRBV7-9 with TRBJ1-6, with 7 bases that match TRBD1. The germline V gene encodes CDR1 SEHNR and CDR2 FQNEAQ (reference sequence). Losses at the gene ends were 4 bases for V and 10 bases for J; bases not matched to a gene: 7. CDR3 size: 14 residues. CDR3 coding DNA: TGTGCCAGCAGCTCCGACAGGGTTGGGTCACCCCTCCACTTT. It codes for CASSSDRVGSPLHF.

There are many counts of this clonotype. The CDR3 region has the DNA TGCAGTGCCACTCCCTTCCGGGACTCCTTAGCCAAAAACATTCAGTACTTC. Amino acid sequence: CSATPFRDSLAKNIQYF. The rearrangement links TRBV20-1 to TRBJ2-4; the D gene is possibly TRBD2 (6 bases). The CDR3 has 17 residues. Trimming cost V 6 bases and J 0 bases, with 21 bases left between them. The germline CDR1 and CDR2 sequences are DFQATT and SNEGSKA (reference sequence).

This clonotype was recorded many times. This chain uses TRBV6-5 with TRBJ2-5, with 9 bases that match TRBD1. Losses at the gene ends were 6 bases for V and 5 bases for J; bases not matched to a gene: 7. Germline loops: CDR1 MNHEY, CDR2 SVGAGI. The CDR3 covers 14 residues. The CDR3 loop reads CASSPTGGLETQYF. The DNA of the CDR3 is TGTGCCAGCAGCCCTACAGGGGGCCTGGAGACCCAGTACTTC.

This clonotype was picked up a small number of times. The chain uses TRBV2 and TRBJ1-5, with D possibly being TRBD1 (6 bases). V was clipped by 5 bases and J by 4 bases, with 15 bases between them. This CDR3 is 15 amino acids long. Germline values: CDR1 SNHLY, CDR2 FYNNEI. The CDR3 DNA is TGTGCCAGCAGTCATGGGCCAGGGGTGAATCAGCCCCAGCATTTT. As protein: CASSHGPGVNQPQHF.

This clonotype was seen many times. The gene calls are TRBV12-3 or TRBV12-4 and TRBJ1-1; D is unclear. V lost 7 bases and J lost 4, with 13 bases in between. The length of the CDR3 is 13 residues. The CDR3 coding sequence is TGTGCCAGCAACTTTATGGAAGGCACTGAAGCTTTCTTT. Translation: CASNFMEGTEAFF.

This clonotype appeared many times. The DNA of the CDR3 is TGTGCCAGCAGGGACAGGAGCTCCTATAATTCACCCCTCCACTTT. Translated, it gives CASRDRSSYNSPLHF. The chain combines TRBV28 with TRBJ1-6, with 7 bases that match TRBD1. The V gene's germline CDR1 is MDHEN and CDR2 SYDVKM. Trimming removed 6 bases from V and 0 bases from J; junction bases left unmatched: 2. The CDR3 is 15 amino acids.

This clonotype was counted ten times or more. The rearrangement links TRBV20-1 to TRBJ1-5, with TRBD1 matching over 10 bases. After removal of 5 bases from V and 7 bases from J, the junction contained 8 bases not matched to a gene. The length of the CDR3 is 14 residues. Germline V gives CDR1 DFQATT, CDR2 SNEGSKA (reference sequence). CDR3 region: CSASGTGERQPQHF. The CDR3 DNA reads as TGCAGTGCTTCCGGGACAGGGGAGAGACAGCCCCAGCATTTT.

This clonotype has only a few counts. J is TRBJ1-1 and V is TRBV6-5; D remains unclear. CDR3 length: 13 amino acids. Germline assignment: CDR1 MNHEY and CDR2 SVGAGI. V was shortened by 4 bases and J by 4 bases, with 10 bases between the two germline ends. The CDR3 nucleotides read TGTGCCAGCAGTTTCTTGGGCCTCACTGAAGCTTTCTTT. Its translation is CASSFLGLTEAFF.

This clonotype occurred many times. This chain connects TRBV14 to TRBJ1-1; D gene ambiguous. Germline CDR1 and CDR2: SGHDN and FVKESK. The CDR3 sequence is 16 residues long. The V end was cut by 3 bases, the J end by 7 bases, with 21 bases between. The DNA of the CDR3 is TGTGCCAGCAGCCATTTGGACCCAAGTTTCGGGAATGAAGCTTTCTTT. It is translated as CASSHLDPSFGNEAFF.

This clonotype was seen once. The gene calls are TRBV12-3 or TRBV12-4 and TRBJ1-5, with 7 positions matching TRBD1. V gave up 7 bases and J gave up 7 bases; unmatched junction bases: 13. The CDR3 is made up of 15 amino acids. CDR3 in amino acids: CASNLGGGRGQPQHF. The CDR3 DNA follows: TGTGCCAGCAACCTAGGAGGGGGCAGGGGACAGCCCCAGCATTTT.

V and J are TRBV2 and TRBJ2-2; D is unclear. Germline CDR1 SNHLY, CDR2 FYNNEI. V was shortened by 1 base and J by 4 bases, with 10 bases between the two germline ends. This CDR3 spans 15 amino acids. The CDR3: CASSEVAFGTGELFF. CDR3 DNA: TGTGCCAGCAGTGAAGTAGCCTTTGGCACCGGGGAGCTGTTTTTT.

The sample holds many counts of this clonotype. The chain is built from TRBV10-2 and TRBJ1-1; no firm D call. The ends were cut back, 8 bases at V and 4 bases at J, with 14 bases in the middle. The CDR3 contains 13 residues. The germline V gene has CDR1 WSHSY and CDR2 SAAADI. This chain's CDR3 is CASEVGWGTEAFF. CDR3 nucleotide sequence: TGCGCCAGCGAGGTAGGATGGGGCACTGAAGCTTTCTTT.